This passage covers 31 T cell receptor beta chains from one sample sequenced in a study of cytomegalovirus exposure and HLA in healthy donors. The table came from immunoSEQ multiplex PCR; TCRdb's copy has only in-frame clones and leaves some out. The sample shows about 170,000 clones, 70% to 90% of them seen only once. Sequencing was done on a sample of PBMCs. Receptors were obtained from a woman in her late teens or twenties in good health and CMV-seronegative.

The chain combines TRBV10-3 with TRBJ1-1, with TRBD1 as a possible D gene (5 bases). Trimming stripped 4 bases from V and 2 bases from J, with 8 bases between. From germline, CDR1 is ENHRY and CDR2 SYGVKD. The CDR3 is made up of 13 amino acids. The CDR3 loop is CAISGGNNTEAFF. DNA for the CDR3: TGTGCCATCAGTGGGGGCAATAACACTGAAGCTTTCTTT.

A single count supports this clone. The genes are TRBV7-3 and TRBJ2-2, with D tentatively TRBD2 (6 bases). The CDR3 is 15 residues long. Trimming took 2 bases from V and 6 from J, leaving 13 bases between them. CDR1 and CDR2 from the germline V gene are SGHTA and FQGTGA. CDR3 nucleotides: TGTGCCAGCAGCTTAGGGCAGGGAGGTCCCGGGGAGCTGTTTTTT. It specifies CASSLGQGGPGELFF.

The chain carries TRBV27 and TRBJ1-6; D ambiguous. The CDR3 loop spans 16 amino acids. Germline CDR1 MNHEY, CDR2 SMNVEV (reference sequence). Trimming shortened V by 6 bases and J by 7 bases, and 19 bases separated the two germline ends. CDR3 sequence (DNA): TGTGCCAGCAGACTAAGCAGTTCAGCTCCCAATTCACCCCTCCACTTT. It is translated as CASRLSSSAPNSPLHF.

The chain joins TRBV10-3 to TRBJ2-1, with TRBD2 identical over 7 bases. The germline V gene has CDR1 ENHRY and CDR2 SYGVKD. This CDR3 is built from 15 residues. V shed 3 bases and J 10 bases; nucleotides not matched to a gene: 12. This chain's CDR3 is CAISDGLGRAEEQFF. CDR3 bases: TGTGCCATCAGTGACGGACTAGGAAGGGCTGAGGAGCAGTTCTTC.

This clone was seen only a few times. CDR3 DNA sequence: TGTGCCAGCAGTGAGCGGGTAACCACCTACGAGCAGTACTTC. Translated: CASSERVTTYEQYF. This chain uses TRBV2 with TRBJ2-7, with TRBD2 as a possible D gene (5 bases). Trimming removed 3 bases from V and 2 bases from J, with 11 bases in between. Germline-derived CDR1 and CDR2 are SNHLY and FYNNEI. CDR3 size: 14 residues.

This chain links TRBV18 with TRBJ1-2; 10 positions agree with TRBD1. Germline CDR1 reads KGHSH; CDR2 reads LQKENI. This CDR3 has 14 amino acids. The V segment lost 3 bases and the J segment 5 bases; nucleotides outside the gene matches: 3. The DNA of the CDR3 is TGTGCCAGCTCACCGGGACAGGGGAATTATGGCTACACCTTC. Protein product: CASSPGQGNYGYTF. The full variable domain, its missing parts supplied by reference TRBV18 and TRBJ1-2, is NAGVMQNPRHLVRRRGQEARLRCSPMKGHSHVYWYRQLPEEGLKFMVYLQKENIIDESGMPKERFSAEFPKEGPSILRIQQVVRGDSAAYFCASSPGQGNYGYTFGSGTRLTVV.

The J gene is TRBJ1-2, the V gene TRBV7-9; 9 nucleotides line up with TRBD1. The CDR3 runs 15 residues. Germline V gene sequence: CDR1 SEHNR, CDR2 FQNEAQ (reference sequence). The J segment lost 8 bases and the V segment lost 1 base, leaving 8 bases of the junction unmatched. CDR3 in amino acids: CASSLVGTGFDGYTF. The CDR3 region has the DNA TGTGCCAGCAGCTTAGTCGGGACAGGGTTCGACGGCTACACCTTC.

The gene calls are TRBV12-5 and TRBJ1-2; maybe TRBD1 (5 bases). The germline V and J ends were trimmed by 2 bases and 3 bases, with 22 bases remaining between them. The CDR3 loop spans 18 amino acids. CDR1 and CDR2 from the germline V gene are LGHNT and FRNRAP. The CDR3 DNA follows: TGTGCTAGTGGTTTGCCCTTACTTCCTATCGACAGTGACTATGGCTACACCTTC. Encoded protein: CASGLPLLPIDSDYGYTF.

The CDR3 region has the DNA TGTGCCAGCAGTGATGGAGAGTCTGGGGCCAACGTCCTGACTTTC. Its protein is CASSDGESGANVLTF. The rearrangement uses TRBV6-1 and TRBJ2-6; D is ambiguous. V was trimmed by 3 bases and J by 1 base, leaving 7 bases between them. The CDR3 totals 15 residues. Germline lookup yields CDR1 MNHNS and CDR2 SASEGT.

The chain couples TRBV6-1 to TRBJ2-1; possibly TRBD2 for D (5 bases). The CDR3 loop spans 13 amino acids. V gave up 4 bases and J gave up 9 bases, with 13 bases separating them. CDR1 MNHNS and CDR2 SASEGT come from the germline V gene. This chain's CDR3 is CASSVYLRGEQFF. DNA for the CDR3: TGTGCCAGCAGTGTCTACCTCCGGGGTGAGCAGTTCTTC.

The sample holds one count of this clone. J is TRBJ1-1 and V is TRBV27; no reliable D call. This CDR3 is 14 amino acids long. Trimming removed 0 bases at V and 2 bases at J, with 7 bases between. The germline V gene encodes CDR1 MNHEY and CDR2 SMNVEV (reference sequence). The CDR3, as DNA: TGTGCCAGCAGTTTATCGCACAGCAACACTGAAGCTTTCTTT. This gives the protein CASSLSHSNTEAFF.

This clone was counted a few times. The rearrangement uses TRBV6-5 and TRBJ1-1; D ambiguous. The CDR3 has 15 amino acids. The germline V gene encodes CDR1 MNHEY and CDR2 SVGAGI. Trimming left V 0 bases short and J 3 bases short, with 11 bases between. CDR3 residues: CASSYSKFGDTEAFF. The CDR3 nucleotides read TGTGCCAGCAGTTACTCGAAGTTCGGGGACACTGAAGCTTTCTTT.

In its sample, this clone was seen once. V is TRBV6-5 and J is TRBJ2-1; TRBD1 agrees at 7 bases. Losses at the gene ends were 10 bases for V and 9 bases for J; bases not matched to a gene: 9. The CDR3 sequence is 12 residues long. CDR1 and CDR2 from the germline V gene are MNHEY and SVGAGI. CDR3 residues: CAIGERTGEQFF. The CDR3 nucleotides read TGTGCCATCGGCGAAAGGACAGGTGAGCAGTTCTTC.

The rearrangement links TRBV4-3 to TRBJ2-7; no clear D gene. Germline values: CDR1 LGHNA, CDR2 YSLEER. The CDR3 is 13 amino acids. V lost 2 bases, J lost 7 bases, and 12 bases lay in between. The CDR3 spells CASSQTPSGEQYF. For the CDR3, the DNA is TGCGCCAGCAGCCAAACCCCCTCGGGTGAGCAGTACTTC.

V and J are TRBV6-6 and TRBJ2-1; 14 nucleotides agree with TRBD2. The CDR3 has 16 residues. J lost 10 bases, V lost 4 bases, and 9 bases had no gene match. Germline CDR1 MNHNY, CDR2 SVGAGI (reference sequence). CDR3 DNA sequence: TGTGCCAGCAGTTCTCCGGGACTAGCGGGAGTTGGGGAGCAGTTCTTC. Translating gives CASSSPGLAGVGEQFF.

The rearrangement uses TRBV9 and TRBJ1-1; possible D gene TRBD1, 6 bases. Between the trimmed V and J ends, which lost 2 bases and 4 bases, there was a span of 9 bases. Germline CDR1 and CDR2: SGDLS and YYNGEE. The CDR3 covers 13 residues. The CDR3: CASSVRGGTEAFF. In DNA, the CDR3 is TGTGCCAGCAGCGTGAGGGGGGGCACTGAAGCTTTCTTT. Based on the CDR3 plus reference TRBV9 and TRBJ1-1, the full variable domain is DSGVTQTPKHLITATGQRVTLRCSPRSGDLSVYWYQQSLDQGLQFLIQYYNGEERAKGNILERFSAQQFPDLHSELNLSSLELGDSALYFCASSVRGGTEAFFGQGTRLTVV.

V gene TRBV29-1 combines with J gene TRBJ1-1; 7 bases line up with TRBD1. Per the germline V gene, CDR1 is SQVTM and CDR2 is ANQGSEA. Losses at the gene ends were 5 bases for V and 4 bases for J; bases not matched to a gene: 7. The CDR3 runs 13 residues. CDR3 residues: CSVPDRAGTEAFF. In DNA form, the CDR3 reads TGCAGCGTTCCTGACAGGGCAGGCACTGAAGCTTTCTTT.

The chain combines TRBV5-1 with TRBJ1-1; unclear D gene. The V and J ends lost 1 base and 4 bases respectively, with 11 bases between them. The CDR3 runs to 14 residues. Germline V gene sequence: CDR1 SGHRS, CDR2 YFSETQ. The CDR3 DNA reads as TGCGCCAGCAGCTTGTTGACGGGGAGCACTGAAGCTTTCTTT. Translated: CASSLLTGSTEAFF. Looking up the rest from reference TRBV5-1 and TRBJ1-1 gives the full variable domain: KAGVTQTPRYLIKTRGQQVTLSCSPISGHRSVSWYQQTPGQGLQFLFEYFSETQRNKGNFPGRFSGRQFSNSRSEMNVSTLELGDSALYLCASSLLTGSTEAFFGQGTRLTVV.

The V gene is TRBV6-1, the J gene TRBJ1-2; a weak D match, TRBD1 (5 bases). This CDR3 spans 14 amino acids. In germline, CDR1 is MNHNS, CDR2 SASEGT. V dropped 5 bases and J dropped 2 bases, with 12 bases sitting between them. The CDR3 sequence is CASSRDSLNYGYTF. The CDR3 DNA reads TGTGCCAGCAGTCGCGACAGTCTCAACTATGGCTACACCTTC.

This chain joins TRBV7-9 and TRBJ2-3, with 8 bases identical to TRBD1. Germline lookup yields CDR1 SEHNR and CDR2 FQNEAQ (reference sequence). The length of the CDR3 is 16 residues. Trimming cost V 5 bases and J 1 base; bases outside gene matches: 8. CDR3 sequence reads: CASSPGQGAGTDTQYF. The CDR3 nucleotides read TGTGCCAGCAGCCCCGGACAGGGCGCGGGCACAGATACGCAGTATTTT. The entire variable domain, with the rest obtained from reference TRBV7-9 and TRBJ2-3, is as follows: DTGVSQNPRHKITKRGQNVTFRCDPISEHNRLYWYRQTLGQGPEFLTYFQNEAQLEKSRLLSDRFSAERPKGSFSTLEIQRTEQGDSAMYLCASSPGQGAGTDTQYFGPGTRLTVL.

This clone showed up just once. V usage is TRBV11-1 and J usage is TRBJ2-7; 10 bases map to TRBD1. The CDR3 totals 16 residues. The junction had 9 bases not matched to a gene; V was cut back by 2 bases and J by 5 bases. Germline CDR1 reads SGHAT; CDR2 reads FQDESV (reference sequence). CDR3 in amino acids: CASSLKSGQGVHEQYF. The CDR3 region has the DNA TGTGCCAGCAGCTTAAAGAGCGGACAGGGGGTCCACGAGCAGTACTTC.

This clone appeared once. This chain joins TRBV28 and TRBJ1-5, with 7 bases matching TRBD1. The germline CDR1 and CDR2 sequences are MDHEN and SYDVKM. V lost 3 bases and J lost 7; bases outside the gene matches: 6. This CDR3 has 14 residues. Written as DNA, the CDR3 is TGTGCCAGCAGTTTGACAGGGAAGGAACAGCCCCAGCATTTT. Translation: CASSLTGKEQPQHF.

This clone was counted only a few times. The chain links TRBV29-1 to TRBJ1-2; D might be TRBD1 (5 bases). This CDR3 region has 13 residues. CDR1 is SQVTM, CDR2 ANQGSEA, per germline. V was pared by 6 bases and J by 6 bases, with 17 bases between. This CDR3 is CSVGRGNPHGYTF. The CDR3 nucleotides are TGCAGCGTGGGCCGGGGGAATCCACATGGCTACACCTTC.

The chain carries TRBV7-9 and TRBJ2-7, with 10 bases fitting TRBD1. Germline CDR1 reads SEHNR; CDR2 reads FQNEAQ (reference sequence). V shed 5 bases, J shed 3 bases, and the junction held 7 bases outside the gene matches. The CDR3 loop spans 15 amino acids. CDR3 bases: TGTGCCAGCAGCGTTACCGGGACAGGGGTCTACGAGCAGTACTTC. Protein: CASSVTGTGVYEQYF.

In DNA form, the CDR3 reads TGTGCCAGCAGCTTAGGAACCGGAGCTTTCTTT. It codes for CASSLGTGAFF. This chain links TRBV7-9 with TRBJ1-1; no definite D call. V gave up 1 base and J gave up 10 bases, with 7 bases separating them. Germline V gives CDR1 SEHNR, CDR2 FQNEAQ (reference sequence). The CDR3 has 11 residues.

The rearrangement links TRBV19 to TRBJ2-2, with 7 bases that match TRBD2. Germline V lookup: CDR1 LNHDA, CDR2 SQIVND (reference sequence). There are 14 residues in the CDR3. Trimming at V came to 7 bases and at J to 5 bases, leaving 7 bases not matched to a gene. The CDR3 is CASMKQAGTGELFF. The CDR3 region has the DNA TGTGCCAGTATGAAGCAAGCGGGGACCGGGGAGCTGTTTTTT.

The V and J genes are TRBV9 and TRBJ2-2; D call uncertain. The CDR3 runs to 14 residues. V was clipped by 4 bases and J by 3 bases, with 10 bases between them. From germline, CDR1 is SGDLS and CDR2 YYNGEE. The CDR3: CASSYYDYTGELFF. For the CDR3, the DNA is TGTGCCAGCAGCTACTACGACTACACCGGGGAGCTGTTTTTT.

The chain has TRBV2 and TRBJ1-2, with D unresolved. V was clipped by 5 bases and J by 2 bases, with 18 bases between them. The germline V gene encodes CDR1 SNHLY and CDR2 FYNNEI. The CDR3 contains 16 residues. CDR3 nucleotide sequence: TGTGCCAGCAGTCCGCCCGGAGGGCGCGGAAACTATGGCTACACCTTC. Encoded protein: CASSPPGGRGNYGYTF. The entire variable domain, with the rest obtained from reference TRBV2 and TRBJ1-2, is as follows: EPEVTQTPSHQVTQMGQEVILRCVPISNHLYFYWYRQILGQKVEFLVSFYNNEISEKSEIFDDQFSVERPDGSNFTLKIRSTKLEDSAMYFCASSPPGGRGNYGYTFGSGTRLTVV.

The chain is built from TRBV5-1 and TRBJ1-1; TRBD1 might be the D (6 bases). The V gene's germline CDR1 is SGHRS and CDR2 YFSETQ. This CDR3 has 15 residues. Trimming took off 3 bases at V and 0 bases at J, with 12 bases between the two ends. CDR3 DNA sequence: TGCGCCAGCAGCTCCAAGACAGGCCTGAACACTGAAGCTTTCTTT. This translates into CASSSKTGLNTEAFF.

The chain combines TRBV9 with TRBJ2-1; 7 bases are a match to TRBD1. V lost 4 bases to trimming and J lost 2 bases; unmatched junction nucleotides: 6. Germline values: CDR1 SGDLS, CDR2 YYNGEE. The length of the CDR3 is 15 residues. The CDR3 sequence is CASSLGGQTYNEQFF. DNA for the CDR3: TGTGCCAGCAGCCTAGGGGGCCAGACCTACAATGAGCAGTTCTTC.

The CDR3 here is CASRLTHLGVNEQFF. CDR3 DNA: TGTGCCAGCAGGCTGACCCATCTAGGGGTCAATGAGCAGTTCTTC. The chain combines TRBV27 with TRBJ2-1; tentatively, D is TRBD1 (5 bases). CDR1 MNHEY and CDR2 SMNVEV come from the germline V gene (reference sequence). The CDR3 is made up of 15 amino acids. V was pared by 6 bases and J by 6 bases, with 18 bases between.